The 30 T cell receptor beta chains listed next were all sequenced from one sample in a study of graft-versus-host responses after intestinal transplantation. TCRdb's table, derived via immunoSEQ multiplex PCR, lists solely in-frame clones and lacks some. The table records over 75,000 clones, about 88% of them present only once. These receptors have no identified antigens. Sequencing used unstimulated CD4+ T cells sorted from spleen or lymph node cells, obtained before transplant. All receptors come from a human donor who was the organ donor for an intestinal transplant.

This chain joins TRBV2 and TRBJ1-2; 7 nucleotides agree with TRBD1. Germline-derived CDR1 and CDR2 are SNHLY and FYNNEI. This CDR3 spans 15 amino acids. V was pared by 4 bases and J by 4 bases, with 9 bases of the junction left unmatched. The DNA for the CDR3 is TGTGCCAGCAGTGCAGAGGGGACAGTAGTCTATGGCTACACCTTC. This sequence encodes CASSAEGTVVYGYTF.

The genes are TRBV5-1 and TRBJ2-3; TRBD1 aligns across 8 bases. The CDR3 consists of 13 residues. CDR1 SGHRS and CDR2 YFSETQ come from the germline V gene. With 8 bases clipped from V and 6 bases from J, the junction kept 8 bases outside the gene matches. In DNA form, the CDR3 reads TGCGCCAGTGCAGGGGGCGTTCGGGATACGCAGTATTTT. Translating gives CASAGGVRDTQYF.

The CDR3 loop reads CASSLDLLRSYNEQFF. CDR3 in DNA: TGCGCCAGCAGCTTGGACTTGCTCCGGTCCTACAATGAGCAGTTCTTC. The genes are TRBV5-1 and TRBJ2-1; D ambiguous. Trimming left V 0 bases short and J 1 base short, with 11 bases between. This CDR3 comprises 16 residues. From germline, CDR1 is SGHRS and CDR2 YFSETQ.

The genes are TRBV19 and TRBJ1-5; D is uncertain. Germline CDR1 LNHDA, CDR2 SQIVND (reference sequence). CDR3 length equals 15 residues. Deletions cut 5 bases from V and 0 bases from J, with 11 bases between. CDR3 nucleotide sequence: TGTGCCAGTAGTGTACAGACGTATAGCAATCAGCCCCAGCATTTT. The encoded protein is CASSVQTYSNQPQHF.

This chain joins TRBV28 and TRBJ1-5; 7 bases agree with TRBD1. This CDR3 region has 15 residues. The ends lost 10 bases at V and 4 bases at J; junction bases unmatched: 13. Germline lookup yields CDR1 MDHEN and CDR2 SYDVKM. The CDR3 loop is CATRKDRLRNQPQHF. The CDR3 DNA reads TGTGCCACCCGGAAGGACAGGCTACGGAATCAGCCCCAGCATTTT.

The gene calls are TRBV5-4 and TRBJ1-1; D might be TRBD1 (6 bases). Germline loops: CDR1 SGHNT, CDR2 YYREEE (reference sequence). V was trimmed by 2 bases and J by 0 bases, leaving 11 bases between them. This CDR3 comprises 15 residues. The DNA for the CDR3 is TGTGCCAGCAGCTTCGGGGGGGCGATGAACACTGAAGCTTTCTTT. Amino acid sequence: CASSFGGAMNTEAFF.

The chain recombines TRBV7-9 with TRBJ1-3; D possibly corresponds to TRBD1 (6 bases). The CDR3 is made up of 13 amino acids. Germline CDR1 is SEHNR and CDR2 is FQNEAQ (reference sequence). The V end was cut by 10 bases, the J end by 1 base, with 11 bases between. The CDR3 spells CAILTGSGNTIYF. The DNA of the CDR3 is TGTGCCATCCTAACAGGGTCTGGAAACACCATATATTTT.

This rearrangement joins TRBV7-2 to TRBJ2-3; D might be TRBD2 (5 bases). The CDR3 covers 17 residues. V dropped 4 bases and J dropped 0 bases, with 17 bases sitting between them. Germline V gene lookup returns CDR1 SGHTA and CDR2 FQGNSA. CDR3 nucleotides: TGTGCCAGCAGCTCAAGGTGGGGAGACCCGAGCACAGATACGCAGTATTTT. Amino acids: CASSSRWGDPSTDTQYF.

The chain joins TRBV10-3 to TRBJ1-1; no clear D. Per the germline V gene, CDR1 is ENHRY and CDR2 is SYGVKD. The germline V and J ends were trimmed by 5 bases and 0 bases, with 13 bases remaining between them. The CDR3 sequence is 15 residues long. CDR3 coding DNA: TGTGCCATCAGTCAACAGCTAAGAATGAACACTGAAGCTTTCTTT. It yields the protein CAISQQLRMNTEAFF.

The rearrangement uses TRBV6-6 and TRBJ1-1; 7 nucleotides align to TRBD1. Germline V gives CDR1 MNHNY, CDR2 SVGAGI (reference sequence). The CDR3 runs 15 residues. The V segment lost 3 bases and the J segment 3 bases; nucleotides outside the gene matches: 7. The CDR3 loop reads CASSYGGQGDTEAFF. In nucleotides, the CDR3 is TGTGCCAGCAGTTATGGGGGCCAGGGGGACACTGAAGCTTTCTTT.

Concerning this clone: Other nucleotide sequences in the sample specify the same CDR3. The chain combines TRBV6-4 with TRBJ2-3; the match to TRBD2 covers 14 bases. Per the germline V gene, CDR1 is MRHNA and CDR2 is SNTAGT. This CDR3 region has 16 residues. The J segment lost 6 bases and the V segment lost 5 bases, leaving 7 bases of the junction unmatched. Here the CDR3 DNA reads TGTGCCAGCAGTCTCGGACTAGCGGGGGGTTCGGATACGCAGTATTTT. The encoded protein is CASSLGLAGGSDTQYF.

The chain links TRBV5-6 to TRBJ2-7; 9 positions match TRBD1. The V gene end was trimmed by 4 bases and the J gene end by 4 bases; junction bases not matched to a gene: 9. The V gene's germline CDR1 is SGHDT and CDR2 YYEEEE. The CDR3 is 15 residues long. CDR3 sequence: CASSETGGSLYEQYF. Here the CDR3 DNA reads TGTGCCAGCAGCGAAACAGGGGGCTCTTTATACGAGCAGTACTTC. Together with reference TRBV5-6 and TRBJ2-7, the CDR3 gives the full variable domain: DAGVTQSPTHLIKTRGQQVTLRCSPKSGHDTVSWYQQALGQGPQFIFQYYEEEERQRGNFPDRFSGHQFPNYSSELNVNALLLGDSALYLCASSETGGSLYEQYFGPGTRLTVT.

The chain uses TRBV13 and TRBJ2-7, with 8 nucleotides matching TRBD2. The germline gives CDR1 PRHDT, CDR2 FYEKMQ (reference sequence). The CDR3 consists of 17 residues. V trimming: 4 bases; J trimming: 0 bases; junction bases outside the gene matches: 11. The DNA for the CDR3 is TGTGCCAGCAGCTCGAACGGACTAGCTGGAAGCTCCTACGAGCAGTACTTC. This sequence encodes CASSSNGLAGSSYEQYF.

The chain is built from TRBV5-1 and TRBJ2-7, with 7 bases identical to TRBD1. The ends lost 8 bases at V and 3 bases at J; junction bases unmatched: 5. This CDR3 contains 12 residues. CDR1 is SGHRS, CDR2 YFSETQ, per germline. Written as DNA, the CDR3 is TGCGCCAGTAACAGGGACAGCTACGAGCAGTACTTC. Translation: CASNRDSYEQYF.

The chain is built from TRBV30 and TRBJ2-3, with TRBD2 identical over 10 bases. This CDR3 has 18 amino acids. Trimming cost V 3 bases and J 0 bases; bases outside gene matches: 12. Germline lookup yields CDR1 GTSNPN and CDR2 SVGIG (reference sequence). The CDR3 DNA is TGTGCCTGGAGCTCCGGGGGTAGCGGGGGGCGCAGCACAGATACGCAGTATTTT. Protein: CAWSSGGSGGRSTDTQYF.

The V and J genes are TRBV29-1 and TRBJ2-1, with D possibly TRBD2 on 5 matching bases. The CDR3 runs to 13 residues. Germline V gives CDR1 SQVTM, CDR2 ANQGSEA. Trimming stripped 8 bases from V and 0 bases from J, with 11 bases between. CDR3 DNA sequence: TGCAGCACTAAGCGGACCTCCTACAATGAGCAGTTCTTC. It encodes CSTKRTSYNEQFF.

The chain employs TRBV5-4 and TRBJ1-1; D gene unclear. The V and J ends lost 3 bases and 4 bases respectively, with 16 bases between them. This CDR3 spans 15 amino acids. Germline V gene data show CDR1 as SGHNT and CDR2 as YYREEE (reference sequence). The CDR3 region is CASSSFTGSGTEAFF. CDR3 in DNA: TGTGCCAGCAGCTCTTTCACCGGGTCGGGCACTGAAGCTTTCTTT.

This clone was seen a handful of times. The V gene is TRBV6-5, the J gene TRBJ1-2, with 9 bases lining up with TRBD1. The V gene end was trimmed by 6 bases and the J gene end by 8 bases; junction bases not matched to a gene: 10. The CDR3 consists of 14 residues. Per germline, CDR1 MNHEY and CDR2 SVGAGI. The CDR3 nucleotides are TGTGCCAGCAGCCGCCGGGACAGGGTAGGCGGCTACACCTTC. Translating gives CASSRRDRVGGYTF.

The chain joins TRBV19 to TRBJ1-2; 7 bases fit TRBD1. The CDR3 has 15 residues. Germline CDR1 reads LNHDA; CDR2 reads SQIVND (reference sequence). The trim removed 7 bases at V and 4 bases at J, leaving 12 bases unmatched. The CDR3 loop is CASTLPGRGTYGYTF. The CDR3 DNA reads TGTGCCAGTACTCTTCCAGGCAGGGGGACCTATGGCTACACCTTC.

This clone was seen a handful of times. The genes are TRBV6-5 and TRBJ1-6; maybe TRBD1 (5 bases). This CDR3 spans 15 amino acids. Trimming pared 6 bases from V and 10 bases from J, leaving 19 bases between. Germline V gene lookup returns CDR1 MNHEY and CDR2 SVGAGI. CDR3 nucleotides: TGTGCCAGCAGGCCACGTCAGGGTGCTGAATCACCCCTCCACTTT. This codes for CASRPRQGAESPLHF.

This chain uses TRBV6-6 with TRBJ2-7; 7 bases fit TRBD2. V shed 0 bases and J 4 bases; nucleotides not matched to a gene: 9. This CDR3 comprises 16 residues. The germline V gene encodes CDR1 MNHNY and CDR2 SVGAGI (reference sequence). The DNA of the CDR3 is TGTGCCAGCAGTTACTCGAGAGGCGGGAGAGGATACGAGCAGTACTTC. Amino acid sequence: CASSYSRGGRGYEQYF.

The J gene is TRBJ1-2, the V gene TRBV6-5; 9 bases are shared with TRBD1. CDR1 is MNHEY and CDR2 is SVGAGI in the germline V gene. V trimming: 6 bases; J trimming: 4 bases; junction bases outside the gene matches: 6. The CDR3 loop spans 14 amino acids. The CDR3 spells CASRRDRVSYGYTF. The CDR3 DNA sequence: TGTGCCAGCAGACGGGACAGGGTATCCTATGGCTACACCTTC.

The genes are TRBV5-1 and TRBJ2-1; 7 bases are a match to TRBD2. CDR1 and CDR2 from the germline V gene are SGHRS and YFSETQ. The CDR3 has 14 residues. V shed 4 bases, J shed 8 bases, and the junction held 9 bases outside the gene matches. The CDR3 loop is CASSPAPGGHEQFF. The CDR3 bases are TGCGCCAGCAGCCCAGCCCCGGGGGGTCATGAGCAGTTCTTC.

The chain has TRBV27 and TRBJ2-2, with TRBD2 identical over 7 bases. V was pared by 5 bases and J by 6 bases, with 9 bases of the junction left unmatched. The CDR3 consists of 15 residues. Looked up from germline, CDR1 is MNHEY and CDR2 is SMNVEV (reference sequence). The CDR3 protein is CASSPSGRTPGELFF. In DNA form, the CDR3 reads TGTGCCAGCAGTCCTAGCGGAAGGACGCCCGGGGAGCTGTTTTTT.

V and J are TRBV18 and TRBJ2-2; 7 bases match TRBD1. Trimming cost V 3 bases and J 4 bases; bases outside gene matches: 5. Germline assignment: CDR1 KGHSH and CDR2 LQKENI. CDR3 size: 15 residues. CDR3 bases: TGTGCCAGCTCACCGCGACAGGGATCCACCGGGGAGCTGTTTTTT. Residues: CASSPRQGSTGELFF.

The CDR3 spells CSVYRTLNTEAFF. The CDR3 bases are TGCAGCGTGTACAGGACCTTGAACACTGAAGCTTTCTTT. The chain has TRBV29-1 and TRBJ1-1, with D possibly matching TRBD1 (5 bases). The germline gives CDR1 SQVTM, CDR2 ANQGSEA. V was cut by 6 bases and J by 0 bases, with 11 bases left in between. CDR3 length: 13 amino acids.

This clone was seen just once. The J gene is TRBJ2-1, the V gene TRBV9; possible D gene TRBD1, 5 bases. CDR1 SGDLS and CDR2 YYNGEE come from the germline V gene. The CDR3 contains 14 residues. Trimming took 3 bases from V and 2 from J, leaving 9 bases between them. The CDR3 protein is CASSEGLAYNEQFF. The CDR3 bases are TGTGCCAGCAGCGAGGGGCTAGCCTACAATGAGCAGTTCTTC.

As to this clone: The junction shows a germline mismatch at one end, possibly a read error. The rearrangement joins TRBV7-7 to TRBJ2-5, with D perhaps matching TRBD1 (6 bases). The V gene's germline CDR1 is SSHAT and CDR2 FNYEAQ (reference sequence). The CDR3 length is 14 residues. The CDR3 DNA follows: TGTGCTAGCAGCTTTCCAGCGAGGGGGGAGACCCAGTACTTC. The encoded protein is CASSFPARGETQYF.

The J gene is TRBJ2-3, the V gene TRBV9, with TRBD1 matching over 8 bases. Germline trimming cut 5 bases from V and 4 bases from J; bases unmatched to any gene: 9. Germline assignment: CDR1 SGDLS and CDR2 YYNGEE. The CDR3 is 15 residues long. CDR3: CASSFQGASADTQYF. The CDR3 DNA sequence: TGTGCCAGCAGTTTTCAGGGGGCCTCGGCAGATACGCAGTATTTT.

This chain connects TRBV4-3 to TRBJ2-3; the D gene is possibly TRBD2 (5 bases). The CDR3 length is 12 residues. Germline V gene data show CDR1 as LGHNA and CDR2 as YSLEER. V lost 4 bases and J lost 8, with 10 bases in between. CDR3 in DNA: TGCGCCAGCAGCCCCGGGGTCGGTACGCAGTATTTT. Encoded protein: CASSPGVGTQYF.